The sequence of this TCR beta chain was determined in a study of T-cell reconstitution after alpha-beta-depleted transplantation in children. Findings of the study overall: Reportedly, only several hundred clones from non-depleted graft cells drove alpha-beta T-cell counts at about two months. When one year had passed after transplant, most T-cell counts and diversity came from newly produced T cells.

The CDR3 extends over 18 amino acids. The V and J ends lost 4 bases and 0 bases, in that order; junction bases with no gene match: 6. The germline gives CDR1 LGHNA, CDR2 YSLEER. Preparation of the TCRbeta library involved a method that used unique molecular identifiers. A single record per CDR3 protein comes from TCRdb applying MiXCR to the PCR reads. The sample lists roughly 350,000 distinct CDR3 sequences; 15% to 20% were seen once. This clonotype was seen many times. Its antigen is currently unknown. This sample comprised PBMCs, mostly from graft donor cells, obtained 360 days after TCRalphabeta/CD19-depleted stem cell transplant. V and J are TRBV4-3 and TRBJ2-3, with TRBD2 identical over 14 bases. The TCR sequence derives from a male patient under 10 years old who had a stem cell transplant for acute lymphoblastic leukemia, so the T cells may come from the graft donor. This CDR3 reads CASSPGTSGSPSTDTQYF. In DNA, the CDR3 is TGCGCCAGCAGCCCTGGGACTAGCGGGAGCCCTAGCACAGATACGCAGTATTTT.